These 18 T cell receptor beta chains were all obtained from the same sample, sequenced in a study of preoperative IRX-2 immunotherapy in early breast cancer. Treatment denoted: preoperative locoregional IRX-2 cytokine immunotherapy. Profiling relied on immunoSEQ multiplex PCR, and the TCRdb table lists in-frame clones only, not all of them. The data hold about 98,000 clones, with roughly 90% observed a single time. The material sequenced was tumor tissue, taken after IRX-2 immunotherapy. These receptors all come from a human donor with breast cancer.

The CDR3 region has the DNA TGTGCCAGCTCACCAGACAGACCGAGCAATCAGCCCCAGCATTTT. This gives the protein CASSPDRPSNQPQHF. The V gene is TRBV18, the J gene TRBJ1-5, with a weak D call TRBD1 (5 bases). The V end lost 2 bases, the J end lost 1 base, and 9 bases lay between the germline ends. This CDR3 spans 15 amino acids. CDR1 KGHSH and CDR2 LQKENI come from the germline V gene. Looking up the rest from reference TRBV18 and TRBJ1-5 gives the full variable domain: NAGVMQNPRHLVRRRGQEARLRCSPMKGHSHVYWYRQLPEEGLKFMVYLQKENIIDESGMPKERFSAEFPKEGPSILRIQQVVRGDSAAYFCASSPDRPSNQPQHFGDGTRLSIL.

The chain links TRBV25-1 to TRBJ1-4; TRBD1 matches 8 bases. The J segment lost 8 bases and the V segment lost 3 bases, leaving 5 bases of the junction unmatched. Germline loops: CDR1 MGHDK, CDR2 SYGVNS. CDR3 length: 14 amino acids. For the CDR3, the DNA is TGTGCCAGCAGTGAGACAGGGGCCAGAGAAAAACTGTTTTTT. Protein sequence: CASSETGAREKLFF. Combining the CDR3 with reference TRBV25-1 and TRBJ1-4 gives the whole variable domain EADIYQTPRYLVIGTGKKITLECSQTMGHDKMYWYQQDPGMELHLIHYSYGVNSTEKGDLSSESTVSRIRTEHFPLTLESARPSHTSQYLCASSETGAREKLFFGSGTQLSVL.

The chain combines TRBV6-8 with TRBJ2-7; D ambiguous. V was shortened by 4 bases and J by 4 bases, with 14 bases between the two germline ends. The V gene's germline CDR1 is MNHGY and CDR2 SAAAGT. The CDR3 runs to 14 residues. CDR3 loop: CASSLVGILYEQYF. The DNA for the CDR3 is TGTGCCAGCAGTTTGGTAGGGATTCTTTACGAGCAGTACTTC.

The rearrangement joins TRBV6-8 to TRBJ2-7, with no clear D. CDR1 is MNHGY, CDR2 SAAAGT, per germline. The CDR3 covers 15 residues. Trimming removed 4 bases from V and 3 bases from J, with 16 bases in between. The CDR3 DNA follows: TGTGCCAGCAGTTTACAATCCACGGCCGTCTACGAGCAGTACTTC. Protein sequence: CASSLQSTAVYEQYF.

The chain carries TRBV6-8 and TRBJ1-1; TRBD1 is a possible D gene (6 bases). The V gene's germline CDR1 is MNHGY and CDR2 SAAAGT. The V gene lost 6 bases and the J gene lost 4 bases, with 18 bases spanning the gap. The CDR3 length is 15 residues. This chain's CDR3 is CASRAATQGPTEAFF. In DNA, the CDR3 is TGTGCCAGCAGAGCCGCTACTCAGGGGCCCACTGAAGCTTTCTTT.

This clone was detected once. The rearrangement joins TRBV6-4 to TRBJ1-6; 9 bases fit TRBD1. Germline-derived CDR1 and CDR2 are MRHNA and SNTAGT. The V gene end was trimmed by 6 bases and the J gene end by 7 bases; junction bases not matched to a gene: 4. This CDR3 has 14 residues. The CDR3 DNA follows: TGTGCCAGCAGGGGGACAGGGCAAAATTCACCCCTCCACTTT. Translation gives CASRGTGQNSPLHF.

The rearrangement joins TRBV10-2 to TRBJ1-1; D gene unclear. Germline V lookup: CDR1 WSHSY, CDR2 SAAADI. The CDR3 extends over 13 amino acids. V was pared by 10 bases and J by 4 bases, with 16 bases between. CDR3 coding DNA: TGCGCCACCTGTATAGGGTTAGGCACTGAAGCTTTCTTT. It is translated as CATCIGLGTEAFF.

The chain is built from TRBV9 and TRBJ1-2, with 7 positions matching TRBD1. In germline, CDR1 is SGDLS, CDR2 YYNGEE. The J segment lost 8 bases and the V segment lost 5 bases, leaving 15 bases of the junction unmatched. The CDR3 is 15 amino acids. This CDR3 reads CASSLMGTGQSGYTF. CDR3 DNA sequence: TGTGCCAGCAGTTTAATGGGGACGGGACAGTCGGGCTACACCTTC.

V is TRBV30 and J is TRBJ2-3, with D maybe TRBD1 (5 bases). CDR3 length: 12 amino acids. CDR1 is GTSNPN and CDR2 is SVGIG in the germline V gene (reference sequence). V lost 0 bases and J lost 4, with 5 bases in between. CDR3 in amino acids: CAWSVQADTQYF. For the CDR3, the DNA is TGTGCCTGGAGTGTACAGGCAGATACGCAGTATTTT. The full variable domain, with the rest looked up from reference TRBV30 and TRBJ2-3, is SQTIHQWPATLVQPVGSPLSLECTVEGTSNPNLYWYRQAAGRGLQLLFYSVGIGQISSEVPQNLSASRPQDRQFILSSKKLLLSDSGFYLCAWSVQADTQYFGPGTRLTVL.

This CDR3 reads CSVEIMPGGGYTF. CDR3 DNA sequence: TGCAGCGTTGAAATCATGCCGGGTGGAGGCTACACCTTC. The rearrangement links TRBV29-1 to TRBJ1-2; unclear D gene. The V end lost 2 bases, the J end lost 8 bases, and 15 bases lay between the germline ends. Germline assignment: CDR1 SQVTM and CDR2 ANQGSEA. This CDR3 has 13 amino acids.

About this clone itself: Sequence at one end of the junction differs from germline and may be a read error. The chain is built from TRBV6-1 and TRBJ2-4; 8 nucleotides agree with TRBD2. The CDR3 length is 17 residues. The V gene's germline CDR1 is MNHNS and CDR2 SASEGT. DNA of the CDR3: TGTGCCATCAGTGAAGTAGCGGGACCTCCCCCAAAAAACATTCAGTACTTC. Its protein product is CAISEVAGPPPKNIQYF.

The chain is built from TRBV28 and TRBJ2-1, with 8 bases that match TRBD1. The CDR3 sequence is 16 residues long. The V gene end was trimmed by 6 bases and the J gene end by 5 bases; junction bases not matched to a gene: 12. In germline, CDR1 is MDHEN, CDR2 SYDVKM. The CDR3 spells CASSTPDRGMDNEQFF. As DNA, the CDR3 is TGTGCCAGCAGCACACCCGACAGGGGAATGGACAATGAGCAGTTCTTC.

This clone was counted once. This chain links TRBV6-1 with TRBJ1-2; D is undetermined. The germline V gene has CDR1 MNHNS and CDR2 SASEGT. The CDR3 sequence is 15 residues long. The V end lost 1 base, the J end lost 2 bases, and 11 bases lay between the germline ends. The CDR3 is CASSEGGRLNYGYTF. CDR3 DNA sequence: TGTGCCAGCAGTGAAGGAGGCAGGCTCAACTATGGCTACACCTTC.

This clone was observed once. Here the CDR3 DNA reads TGTGCCAGCAGTTTAGGGACAGGGGGAGTTGGCTACACCTTC. Translation: CASSLGTGGVGYTF. The chain recombines TRBV27 with TRBJ1-2; TRBD1 aligns across 11 bases. The CDR3 is 14 amino acids. The V gene's germline CDR1 is MNHEY and CDR2 SMNVEV (reference sequence). After removal of 2 bases from V and 7 bases from J, the junction contained 3 bases not matched to a gene.

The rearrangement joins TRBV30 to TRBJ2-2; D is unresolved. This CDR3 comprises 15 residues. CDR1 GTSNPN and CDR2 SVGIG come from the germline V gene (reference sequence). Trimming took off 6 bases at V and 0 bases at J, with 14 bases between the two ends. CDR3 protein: CACISAMANTGELFF. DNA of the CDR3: TGTGCCTGTATCAGCGCAATGGCGAACACCGGGGAGCTGTTTTTT.

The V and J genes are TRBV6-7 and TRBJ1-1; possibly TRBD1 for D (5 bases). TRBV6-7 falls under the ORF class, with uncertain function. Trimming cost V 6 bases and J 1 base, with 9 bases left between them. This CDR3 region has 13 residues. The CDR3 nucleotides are TGTGCCAGCAGGGACAACTGGAACACTGAAGCTTTCTTT. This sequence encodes CASRDNWNTEAFF.

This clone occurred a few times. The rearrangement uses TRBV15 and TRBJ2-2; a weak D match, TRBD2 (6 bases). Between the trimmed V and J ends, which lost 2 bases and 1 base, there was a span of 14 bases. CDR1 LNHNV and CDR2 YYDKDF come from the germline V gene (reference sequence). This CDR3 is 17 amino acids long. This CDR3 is CATSRYPRRGNTGELFF. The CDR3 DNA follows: TGTGCCACCAGCAGATACCCCAGGCGGGGGAACACCGGGGAGCTGTTTTTT. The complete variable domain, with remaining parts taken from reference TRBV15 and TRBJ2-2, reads DAMVIQNPRYQVTQFGKPVTLSCSQTLNHNVMYWYQQKSSQAPKLLFHYYDKDFNNEADTPDNFQSRRPNTSFCFLDIRSPGLGDTAMYLCATSRYPRRGNTGELFFGEGSRLTVL.

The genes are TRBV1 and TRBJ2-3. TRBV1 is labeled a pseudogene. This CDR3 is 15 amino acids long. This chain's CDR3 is CASSQGKSLGNTQYF. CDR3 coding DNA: TGCGCCAGCAGCCAAGGAAAGTCTTTGGGGAATACGCAGTATTTT.